What follows are 16 T cell receptor beta chains derived from one specimen sequenced in a study of CD8+ T cells in alopecia areata. Treatment reported: oral pan-JAK inhibitor, 5-10 mg twice daily. Following extraction, RNA underwent reverse transcription to cDNA, which served as the sequencing template. Using immunoSEQ multiplex PCR, the repertoire was profiled, and TCRdb retains in-frame clones only, with some absent. The sample holds roughly 98,000 clones, roughly three fifths seen once. The specimen was CD8+ T cells sorted from blood, collected at week 4, from a patient treated with tofacitinib. Source of these receptors: a human donor with alopecia areata.

The table lists this clone with a count of one. V gene TRBV13 combines with J gene TRBJ1-1; D unclear. V was pared by 0 bases and J by 7 bases, with 9 bases between. CDR1 is PRHDT and CDR2 is FYEKMQ in the germline V gene (reference sequence). The length of the CDR3 is 13 residues. The CDR3 loop is CASSLGRQFEAFF. The CDR3 DNA sequence: TGTGCCAGCAGCTTAGGACGTCAGTTTGAAGCTTTCTTT. Drawing the rest from reference TRBV13 and TRBJ1-1, the complete variable domain is AAGVIQSPRHLIKEKRETATLKCYPIPRHDTVYWYQQGPGQDPQFLISFYEKMQSDKGSIPDRFSAQQFSDYHSELNMSSLELGDSALYFCASSLGRQFEAFFGQGTRLTVV.

The rearrangement links TRBV29-1 to TRBJ1-1, with D hard to call. Germline V CDR1 and CDR2: SQVTM, ANQGSEA. V lost 2 bases and J lost 0, with 7 bases in between. The CDR3 has 13 residues. The CDR3: CSVELGLNTEAFF. In DNA, the CDR3 is TGCAGCGTTGAACTGGGGTTGAACACTGAAGCTTTCTTT.

V is TRBV10-3 and J is TRBJ1-2, with D possibly matching TRBD1 (5 bases). Germline V gives CDR1 ENHRY, CDR2 SYGVKD. Trimming pared 8 bases from V and 8 bases from J, leaving 12 bases between. CDR3 length: 11 amino acids. DNA for the CDR3: TGTGCCATCGAGGGGACCGACGGCTACACCTTC. As protein: CAIEGTDGYTF.

The chain recombines TRBV19 with TRBJ1-1; D not certain. From germline, CDR1 is LNHDA and CDR2 SQIVND (reference sequence). The ends were cut back, 1 base at V and 7 bases at J, with 10 bases in the middle. The CDR3 sequence is 13 residues long. The CDR3 spells CASSIAAGGEAFF. The CDR3 coding sequence is TGTGCCAGTAGTATAGCGGCGGGCGGTGAAGCTTTCTTT.

This clone turned up a few times. CDR3 sequence reads: CSVEAGDPLETQYF. The DNA of the CDR3 is TGCAGCGTTGAGGCGGGAGATCCCCTAGAGACCCAGTACTTC. The chain recombines TRBV29-1 with TRBJ2-5; 7 bases are shared with TRBD2. The CDR3 loop spans 14 amino acids. With V trimmed by 3 bases and J by 4 bases, 8 bases remained unmatched. CDR1 and CDR2 (germline): SQVTM, ANQGSEA.

This clone was counted a few times. V gene TRBV15 combines with J gene TRBJ2-1; D might be TRBD2 (6 bases). The V gene's germline CDR1 is LNHNV and CDR2 YYDKDF (reference sequence). This CDR3 is 16 amino acids long. V lost 5 bases, J lost 5 bases, and 19 bases lay in between. The CDR3 DNA sequence: TGTGCCACCAGCGGATCTCGCGGGGCCCAAAACAATGAGCAGTTCTTC. It yields the protein CATSGSRGAQNNEQFF.

J is TRBJ2-7 and V is TRBV7-2; 9 nucleotides match TRBD2. Germline CDR1 is SGHTA and CDR2 is FQGNSA. This CDR3 contains 14 residues. The V and J ends lost 5 bases and 3 bases, in that order; junction bases with no gene match: 5. The CDR3 bases are TGTGCCAGCAGCCTGCGGGAGGGCCTCTACGAGCAGTACTTC. The encoded protein is CASSLREGLYEQYF.

This clone has just a few counts. The chain is built from TRBV9 and TRBJ2-7; perhaps TRBD1 as D (5 bases). CDR3 length: 14 amino acids. Trimming pared 4 bases from V and 0 bases from J, leaving 11 bases between. Germline values: CDR1 SGDLS, CDR2 YYNGEE. The CDR3, as DNA: TGTGCCAGCAGCCCGGCTGGGGCCTCCTACGAGCAGTACTTC. Protein product: CASSPAGASYEQYF.

V usage is TRBV4-2 and J usage is TRBJ1-2; TRBD1 aligns across 11 bases. CDR1 and CDR2 from the germline V gene are LGHNA and YNFKEQ. This CDR3 is built from 14 residues. V lost 4 bases to trimming and J lost 7 bases; unmatched junction nucleotides: 5. CDR3 protein: CASSPPDRGLGYTF. The CDR3 nucleotides are TGTGCCAGCAGCCCACCGGACAGGGGGCTTGGCTACACCTTC.

This clone was recorded a few times. V usage is TRBV27 and J usage is TRBJ1-2; 9 nucleotides line up with TRBD1. There are 14 residues in the CDR3. Germline assignment: CDR1 MNHEY and CDR2 SMNVEV (reference sequence). J lost 1 base, V lost 6 bases, and 3 bases had no gene match. CDR3 DNA sequence: TGTGCCAGCAGATCGACAGGGGGTAACTATGGCTACACCTTC. Its protein is CASRSTGGNYGYTF.

The rearrangement joins TRBV5-1 to TRBJ1-1; 9 nucleotides match TRBD1. The germline V gene has CDR1 SGHRS and CDR2 YFSETQ. The CDR3 runs 15 residues. The J segment lost 5 bases and the V segment lost 5 bases, leaving 10 bases of the junction unmatched. The CDR3 reads CASRMAGQGVTEAFF. The CDR3 DNA is TGCGCCAGCAGGATGGCGGGACAGGGCGTGACTGAAGCTTTCTTT.

This clone was counted a few times. The gene calls are TRBV30 and TRBJ2-7, with TRBD1 as a possible D gene (6 bases). Germline V gene data show CDR1 as GTSNPN and CDR2 as SVGIG (reference sequence). The CDR3 consists of 12 residues. V was shortened by 2 bases and J by 7 bases, with 12 bases between the two germline ends. Written as DNA, the CDR3 is TGTGCCTGGAGTATAACAGGGTGGGAGCAGTACTTC. Its protein product is CAWSITGWEQYF.

The chain uses TRBV5-1 and TRBJ2-1, with unresolved D. The CDR3 consists of 14 residues. The V end lost 2 bases, the J end lost 10 bases, and 16 bases lay between the germline ends. Looked up from germline, CDR1 is SGHRS and CDR2 is YFSETQ. CDR3 protein: CASSLRPEVGEQFF. The CDR3 bases are TGCGCCAGCAGCTTACGACCAGAGGTAGGGGAGCAGTTCTTC.

This CDR3 reads CSVGSGGQNTEAFF. As DNA, the CDR3 is TGCAGCGTTGGTTCGGGGGGTCAGAACACTGAAGCTTTCTTT. The rearrangement uses TRBV29-1 and TRBJ1-1; a weak D match, TRBD1 (5 bases). This CDR3 has 14 residues. Trimming stripped 4 bases from V and 1 base from J, with 13 bases between. Germline values: CDR1 SQVTM, CDR2 ANQGSEA.

Only a few counts were recorded for this clone. The J gene is TRBJ2-1, the V gene TRBV29-1, with 10 positions matching TRBD2. The CDR3 is 12 amino acids. CDR1 is SQVTM, CDR2 ANQGSEA, per germline. Trimming at V came to 6 bases and at J to 9 bases, leaving 5 bases not matched to a gene. CDR3 sequence reads: CSVQAGGVEQFF. CDR3 nucleotides: TGCAGCGTACAAGCGGGGGGGGTTGAGCAGTTCTTC.

This clone has ten or more counts. The chain joins TRBV19 to TRBJ2-5; 11 bases are a match to TRBD1. After removal of 3 bases from V and 3 bases from J, the junction contained 6 bases not matched to a gene. CDR3 length equals 16 residues. Germline assignment: CDR1 LNHDA and CDR2 SQIVND (reference sequence). DNA of the CDR3: TGTGCCAGTAGTATTGGAGTGGGACAGGGGGAAGAGACCCAGTACTTC. Translating it yields CASSIGVGQGEETQYF.